The T cell receptor (beta chain) described here comes from a study of T cell repertoires in cytomegalovirus infection. Regarding this clonotype: The antigen is undetermined.

CDR1 and CDR2 from the germline V gene are LNHDA and SQIVND (reference sequence). The V segment lost 5 bases and the J segment 5 bases; nucleotides outside the gene matches: 11. This CDR3 is built from 15 residues. TCRdb used MiXCR to reprocess the reads, holding one entry per CDR3 protein. This table holds 650,000 to 900,000 distinct CDR3 sequences, about 28% found once. The gene calls are TRBV19 and TRBJ1-2; 7 bases are a match to TRBD1. The source is a human donor in good health (CMV status not recorded). Some clones in this sample may be carry-over from other donors' samples. The starting material was cultured CD8+ T cells from PBMCs, obtained from culture after CMV antigen stimulation. CDR3 DNA: TGTGCCAGTAGTCCAAGTTCGGGACAGCTTTATGGCTACACCTTC. Its translation is CASSPSSGQLYGYTF. Combining the CDR3 with reference TRBV19 and TRBJ1-2 gives the whole variable domain DGGITQSPKYLFRKEGQNVTLSCEQNLNHDAMYWYRQDPGQGLRLIYYSQIVNDFQKGDIAEGYSVSREKKESFPLTVTSAQKNPTAFYLCASSPSSGQLYGYTFGSGTRLTVV.